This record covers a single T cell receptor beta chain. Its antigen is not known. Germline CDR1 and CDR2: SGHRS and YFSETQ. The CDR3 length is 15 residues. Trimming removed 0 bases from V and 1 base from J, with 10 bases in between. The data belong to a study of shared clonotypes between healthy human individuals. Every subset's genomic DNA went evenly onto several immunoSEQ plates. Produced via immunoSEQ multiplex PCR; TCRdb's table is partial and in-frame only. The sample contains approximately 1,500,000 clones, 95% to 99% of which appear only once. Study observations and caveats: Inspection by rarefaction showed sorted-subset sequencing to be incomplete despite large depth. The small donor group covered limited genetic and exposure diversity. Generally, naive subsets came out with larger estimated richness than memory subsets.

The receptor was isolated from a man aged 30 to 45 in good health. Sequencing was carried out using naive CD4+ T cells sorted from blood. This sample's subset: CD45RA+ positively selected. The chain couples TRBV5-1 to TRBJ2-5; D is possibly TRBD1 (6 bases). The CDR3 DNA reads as TGCGCCAGCAGCTTGGATACAGGGAGCCAAGAGACCCAGTACTTC. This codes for CASSLDTGSQETQYF.